The present TCR beta chain was sequenced within a study of identical twins (dated by TCRdb to 2015 to 2016). Notes on the research overall: The study deep-sequenced TCR alpha and beta repertoires from monozygotic twins, unrelated adults of various ages and cord blood to test whether fetal clonotypes persist. To rule out contamination, the twin experiments were replicated at different times with different library preparation protocols.

Only healthy Caucasian donors were included. The researchers also sequenced three unrelated adults who were not twins: a male aged 18 to 29, a male aged 50 to 59, and a female aged 50 to 59. Using Miltenyi CD45RO+ enrichment and human naive T-cell isolation kits, memory (CD45RO+) and naive T cells were isolated from PBMC. From cysteine to phenylalanine, the CDR3 is 14 amino acids long. The sequence is cut down to CDR3 DNA, 42 bases in frame from base 1. The CDR1 and CDR2 encoded by the germline V gene (reference sequence) are MNHEY and SMNVEV. Compared with germline, V lacks 5 bases and J lacks 7 bases; bases without a gene match: 5. Points the paper makes about the study in general: Because the same donors could not be followed over many years, the conclusions relied on cross-sectional statistical analysis. In beta out-of-frame sequences, excess twin sharing was weaker, because having fewer shared sequences lowered the signal-to-noise ratio. Fewer insertions were carried by abundant cord blood beta clonotypes, a similar but weaker trend appeared in young adult naive repertoires, and no such trend appeared in memory repertoires. Compared with coincidental sharing between unrelated individuals, out-of-frame TCR alpha sequences shared between twins showed an excess of sequences with low generation probability. Recombination models systematically underestimated out-of-frame TCR alpha sharing in monozygotic twins but agreed with sharing between unrelated individuals. Invariant T cells such as MAIT and iNKT could partly confound zero-insertion analyses, although diverse VJ usage argued against such confounding for most clonotypes.

Library construction relied on 5' RACE. TCRdb shows the sequencer as Illumina HiSeq 2000. A universal primer binding site was introduced by template switching, and a unique molecular identifier was present in the final cDNA, enabling accurate counting of TCR cDNA molecules. Specific primers in the conserved constant-segment region were used to synthesize first-strand cDNA for the TCR alpha and beta chains. Each cDNA library was double barcoded, with a SMART-Mk sample barcode plus Illumina barcodes, to control for contamination. TruSeq adapter sequences, together with Illumina sample barcodes, were added in two successive PCR steps. TCR alpha and beta cDNA libraries were sequenced on the Illumina HiSeq platform with custom primers. In the authors' own workflow: Unique molecular identifiers were extracted from raw reads with MiGEC, and CDR3 positions were determined with MiXCR. For each individual, recombination models were inferred using an EM algorithm with the repgenHMM and IGoR tools. Shared clonotype analysis was performed with the tcR package in R, normalizing sharing by the product of cloneset sizes. To study raw recombination free of thymic and clonal selection effects, out-of-frame nonproductive sequences were analyzed. The public reads were run again by TCRdb, first through fastp at Q25 and then through MiXCR, and only productive beta chains were kept. Duplicate CDR3 protein sequences are folded into a single record with the most common DNA and genes. The V and J calls were not made by the authors but by TCRdb's processing. This sample comprises around 670,000 distinct CDR3 sequences, around 6% of them detected only once. Clones ranked in the top ten supply about 2% of the sample.

This clonotype was detected ten times or more. The clone's antigen remains unknown. No much larger clone is present one base from it, and per-base qualities are unavailable. The specimen sequenced was naive T cells sorted from blood. The cell subset or site label, as the study defines it: cells isolated with a human naive T-cell isolation kit. Recombination connected TRBV27 to TRBJ1-4; 9 middle bases align to TRBD1. This sequence originates from a man in his late teens or twenties in good health. The CDR3 is CASSPTGGLEKLFF. DNA sequence: TGTGCCAGCAGTCCGACAGGGGGGCTTGAAAAACTGTTTTTT.